By sample share, the clone carrying this T cell receptor (beta chain) is medium-sized. These data come from a study of liver allograft versus peripheral blood T cells. In the study overall: Blood and transplanted-liver T cell receptor repertoires from recipients were compared.

TCRdb independently ran MiXCR on the reads; one entry per CDR3 protein. This table holds some 7,000 distinct CDR3 sequences, 15% to 20% found once. The receptor was isolated from a human patient who had a liver transplant. Some of the T cells may derive from the graft donor.

CDR3 sequence: CASSEEGKINTEAFF. The CDR3 DNA follows: TGTGCCAGTAGTGAGGAGGGTAAAATCAACACTGAAGCTTTCTTT. The chain joins TRBV19 to TRBJ1-1; D remains ambiguous. This CDR3 spans 15 amino acids. V was pared by 5 bases and J by 2 bases, with 15 bases between. From germline, CDR1 is LNHDA and CDR2 SQIVND (reference sequence).